This T cell receptor beta chain was sequenced for a study of T-cell reconstitution after alpha-beta-depleted transplantation in children. The germline CDR1 and CDR2 sequences are WSHSY and SAAADI. The CDR3 has 13 residues. The V end lost 2 bases, the J end lost 9 bases, and 11 bases lay between the germline ends. Unique molecular identifiers were incorporated when the TCRbeta library was constructed. TCRdb fed the PCR reads into MiXCR, producing one record per CDR3 protein. The table includes tens of thousands of distinct CDR3 sequences, under 60% detected once. Overall study findings and caveats: Some patients showed high day-60 TCRbeta diversity, which derived from surviving recipient T cells and thymic progenitors. Most T-cell counts and diversity one year after the transplant came from T cells that were newly produced. Expanded graft clones numbering several hundred reportedly gave rise to alpha-beta T cells about two months after transplant.

Regarding this clonotype: Its antigen is as yet unknown.

The chain uses TRBV10-2 and TRBJ2-1; tentatively, D is TRBD2 (6 bases). The receptor's source is a boy in the first two years of life with SCID, due to receive a stem cell transplant. The sequencing here drew on peripheral blood, taken before TCRalphabeta/CD19-depleted stem cell transplant. This CDR3 reads CASSERRACEQFF. CDR3 nucleotide sequence: TGCGCCAGCAGTGAGAGGAGGGCCTGTGAGCAGTTCTTC.